These T cell receptor beta chains were read from a single sample in a study of T cell changes during pregnancy in multiple sclerosis. This table comes from immunoSEQ multiplex PCR, and its TCRdb copy is limited to in-frame clones, with some not included. The sample has about 76,000 clones, 92% seen once. The sample was peripheral blood, taken in the first trimester of pregnancy. These receptors came from a female donor in good health, enrolled as a control in a pregnancy study. Each CDR3 is given with its conserved first and last residue. D genes are given only for firm matches. Where a row states a size, it is once, few, many or the class of an expanded clone; other rows omit it.

v_call,j_call,d_call,clone_size,cdr3_nt,cdr3_aa
TRBV7-9,TRBJ1-1,TRBD1,.,TGTGCCAGCAGCTTTGGGACAGCGAACACTGAAGCTTTCTTT,CASSFGTANTEAFF
TRBV5-6,TRBJ2-7,.,.,TGTGCCAGCAGCTCTTACTACGAGCAGTACTTC,CASSSYYEQYF
TRBV28,TRBJ2-5,.,.,TGTGCCAGCAGTTTTACCGGGTCGGGAGAGACCCAGTACTTC,CASSFTGSGETQYF
TRBV29-1,TRBJ1-4,.,.,TGCAGCGTTGGGGAGAGAGGGGGAGAAAAACTGTTTTTT,CSVGERGGEKLFF
TRBV2,TRBJ1-5,TRBD1,few,TGTGCCAGCGGCTTAGGGACAGCAAAACTAGGCTATAGCAATCAGCCCCAGCATTTT,CASGLGTAKLGYSNQPQHF
TRBV6-5,TRBJ2-7,TRBD1,.,TGTGCCAGCACCAAAAGGGGGACAGGGCACGGCGAGCAGTACTTC,CASTKRGTGHGEQYF
TRBV5-1,TRBJ2-7,.,.,TGCGCCAGCAGCTTGGGGCTAGCGTTAAAGTACGAGCAGTACTTC,CASSLGLALKYEQYF
TRBV15,TRBJ1-2,.,.,TGTGCCACCAGTTCTAGTAGAGCACAAGCGATCTATGGCTACACCTTC,CATSSSRAQAIYGYTF
TRBV2,TRBJ2-7,TRBD1,.,TGTGCCAGCAGTGGACAGGGAACCTACGAGCAGTACTTC,CASSGQGTYEQYF
TRBV5-1,TRBJ1-1,.,.,TGCGCCAGCAGCTTGGAAGTGGGGAGCACTGAAGCTTTCTTT,CASSLEVGSTEAFF